The clone carrying this T cell receptor beta chain has just a few counts. This PCR relied on a set of 60 Vbeta primers and 13 Jbeta primers. Profiling relied on immunoSEQ multiplex PCR, and the TCRdb table lists in-frame clones only, not all of them. The data hold approximately 220,000 clones, with around 80% observed a single time. The sample is drawn from a study of cytomegalovirus exposure and HLA in healthy donors. Trimming at V came to 9 bases and at J to 2 bases, leaving 12 bases not matched to a gene. Germline lookup yields CDR1 MNHEY and CDR2 SMNVEV (reference sequence). The CDR3 runs 15 residues.

The TCR originated in a man younger than 45 in good health and CMV-seronegative. The specimen was PBMCs. The rearrangement joins TRBV27 to TRBJ2-7; 8 bases fit TRBD1. CDR3 DNA sequence: TGTGCCAGTTTGTCCGGGACAGGTCCTACCTACGAGCAGTACTTC. Protein product: CASLSGTGPTYEQYF.